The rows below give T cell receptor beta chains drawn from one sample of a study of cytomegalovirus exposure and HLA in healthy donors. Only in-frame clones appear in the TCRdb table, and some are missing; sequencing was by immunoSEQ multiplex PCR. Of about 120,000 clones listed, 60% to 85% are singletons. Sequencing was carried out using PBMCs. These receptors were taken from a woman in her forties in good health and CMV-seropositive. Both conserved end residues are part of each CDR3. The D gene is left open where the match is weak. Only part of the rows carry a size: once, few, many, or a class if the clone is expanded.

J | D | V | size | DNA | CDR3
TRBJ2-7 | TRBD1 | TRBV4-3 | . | TGCGCCAGCAGCTACAGGGACAGGTTGGAAACCTACGAGCAGTACTTC | CASSYRDRLETYEQYF
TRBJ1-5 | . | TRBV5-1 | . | TGCGCCAGCAGCTTGTACGGGGATCAGCCCCAGCATTTT | CASSLYGDQPQHF
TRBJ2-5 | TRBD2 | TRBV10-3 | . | TGTGCCACCCGGGAGGCGGCCCAAGAGACCCAGTACTTC | CATREAAQETQYF
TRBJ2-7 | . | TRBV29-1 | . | TGCAGCGTCGAGATGTACTACGAGCAGTACTTC | CSVEMYYEQYF
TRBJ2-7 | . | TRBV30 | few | TGTGCCTGGAGTCATACAGGGGGGGGTCGCTACGAGCAGTACTTC | CAWSHTGGGRYEQYF
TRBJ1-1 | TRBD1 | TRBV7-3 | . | TGTGCCAGCAGCTACGGACAGGGGGCGACTGAAGCTTTCTTT | CASSYGQGATEAFF
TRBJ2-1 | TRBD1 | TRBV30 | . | TGTGCCTGGGATGTGAGCAGGGGGTACTACAATGAGCAGTTCTTC | CAWDVSRGYYNEQFF
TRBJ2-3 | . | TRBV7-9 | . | TGTGCCACCGGGACTAGCACAGATACGCAGTATTTT | CATGTSTDTQYF
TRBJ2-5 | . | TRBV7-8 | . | TGTGCCAGCAGCTTATCCGGGACTCAACGAACGAAGCAGTACTTC | CASSLSGTQRTKQYF
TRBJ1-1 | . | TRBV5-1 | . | TGCGCCAGCAGCTTGGGTCAGGGAATGAACACTGAAGCTTTCTTT | CASSLGQGMNTEAFF
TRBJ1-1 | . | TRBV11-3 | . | TGTGCCAGCAGCTGGGGGGGGTCTGAAGCTTTCTTT | CASSWGGSEAFF
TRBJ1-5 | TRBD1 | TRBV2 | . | TGTGCCAGCAGTAAGACCGGGACAGGACTTAGCAGCAATCAGCCCCAGCATTTT | CASSKTGTGLSSNQPQHF
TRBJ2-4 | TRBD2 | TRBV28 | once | TGTGCCAGCAGCCCTAGCGGGAGAGGGGCGGAGAGCATTCAGTACTTC | CASSPSGRGAESIQYF
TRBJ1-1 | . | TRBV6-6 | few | TGTGCCAGCAGAGATCAGGTCATGAACACTGAAGCTTTCTTT | CASRDQVMNTEAFF
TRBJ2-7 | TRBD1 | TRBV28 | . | TGTGCCAGCAGCCTAACAGGGGGCGCACAGAGCGAGCAGTACTTC | CASSLTGGAQSEQYF
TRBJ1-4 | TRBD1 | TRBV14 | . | TGTGCCAGCAGCCAAGAGGACAGGGGATGGACTAATGAAAAACTGTTTTTT | CASSQEDRGWTNEKLFF